This T cell receptor (beta chain) was recorded in a study of blood T cell repertoires in COVID-19. Study-level information: Samples came from the United States, Italy and Spain, spanning acute and convalescent COVID-19. PBMCs, B-cell-depleted T cells, or T cells were the source of the cDNA or gDNA that made up the material.

In the study's own analysis: Reference gene primer amplification gave nucleated cell count estimates. Sequenced by immunoSEQ multiplex PCR; TCRdb stores in-frame clones only, minus some. D and trimming were read from the DNA, whereas the V and J calls and clone size are those reported in that table. The sample has 65,000 to 100,000 clones, approximately 78% seen once. Germline V gene data show CDR1 as SGHVS and CDR2 as FNYEAQ. Trimming pared 1 base from V and 6 bases from J, leaving 10 bases between. The CDR3 contains 14 residues. The sequence derives from a woman of 80 years or more with acute or convalescent COVID-19. The rearrangement uses TRBV7-6 and TRBJ1-5, with D possibly matching TRBD1 (5 bases). The sequencing sample was made of peripheral blood. CDR3 sequence (DNA): TGTGCCAGCAGCTTAGACCAGGGCTTTCAGCCCCAGCATTTT. This sequence encodes CASSLDQGFQPQHF.